This passage covers 9 T cell receptor beta chains from one sample sequenced in a study of blood T cell repertoires in COVID-19. TCRdb's copy holds only in-frame clones and misses some; the assay was immunoSEQ multiplex PCR. The sample contains about 100,000 clones, approximately 90% of which appear only once. Sequenced input: peripheral blood. The source is a man aged 55 to 70 with acute or convalescent COVID-19.

The chain combines TRBV11-3 with TRBJ2-1, with 10 bases matching TRBD2. J lost 2 bases, V lost 10 bases, and 8 bases had no gene match. The CDR3 is 15 amino acids. The germline CDR1 and CDR2 sequences are SGHNT and YENEEA. The CDR3 loop is CATTQGTSAYNEQFF. The CDR3 nucleotides read TGTGCCACCACCCAGGGGACTAGCGCCTACAATGAGCAGTTCTTC.

The CDR3 DNA reads as TGTGCCATCAGGCCAGGGGAGAATTCACCCCTCCACTTT. Its translation is CAIRPGENSPLHF. The rearrangement joins TRBV10-3 to TRBJ1-6; a weak D match, TRBD1 (6 bases). From germline, CDR1 is ENHRY and CDR2 SYGVKD. CDR3 length: 13 residues. V lost 6 bases and J 7 bases, leaving 10 bases between the germline ends.

The chain combines TRBV19 with TRBJ1-1; 8 bases are shared with TRBD1. With V trimmed by 8 bases and J by 9 bases, 20 bases remained unmatched. Germline CDR1 and CDR2: LNHDA and SQIVND (reference sequence). CDR3 length: 16 residues. This CDR3 is CASHNFPGQVNLKAFF. The CDR3 bases are TGTGCCAGTCACAACTTTCCGGGACAGGTAAATCTGAAAGCTTTCTTT.

J is TRBJ2-1 and V is TRBV6-5, with TRBD2 matching 12 bases. Per the germline V gene, CDR1 is MNHEY and CDR2 is SVGAGI. This CDR3 is 16 amino acids long. The J segment lost 7 bases and the V segment lost 4 bases, leaving 8 bases of the junction unmatched. CDR3 DNA sequence: TGTGCCAGCAGTTCTATGACTAGCGGGAGCCAAAATGAGCAGTTCTTC. Protein: CASSSMTSGSQNEQFF.

The CDR3 DNA follows: TGTGCCAGCAGCCTGGACAGGGGAAGCACAGATACGCAGTATTTT. Its translation is CASSLDRGSTDTQYF. V gene TRBV7-2 combines with J gene TRBJ2-3; TRBD1 agrees at 9 bases. The trim removed 5 bases at V and 0 bases at J, leaving 3 bases unmatched. This CDR3 has 15 amino acids. The germline V gene has CDR1 SGHTA and CDR2 FQGNSA.

V usage is TRBV13 and J usage is TRBJ2-1; D might be TRBD2 (5 bases). Trimming pared 5 bases from V and 7 bases from J, leaving 21 bases between. There are 16 residues in the CDR3. CDR1 PRHDT and CDR2 FYEKMQ come from the germline V gene (reference sequence). Here the CDR3 reads CASSPRPEVGWNEQFF. The CDR3 DNA reads TGTGCCAGCAGCCCCAGGCCGGAGGTCGGGTGGAATGAGCAGTTCTTC.

The CDR3: CASSLLFYNSPLHF. The CDR3 coding sequence is TGTGCCAGCAGTTTACTATTCTATAATTCACCCCTCCACTTT. This chain joins TRBV27 and TRBJ1-6; no clear D gene. In germline, CDR1 is MNHEY, CDR2 SMNVEV (reference sequence). The CDR3 contains 14 residues. Trimming pared 2 bases from V and 3 bases from J, leaving 5 bases between.

The rearrangement links TRBV6-6 to TRBJ2-2; TRBD2 aligns across 7 bases. There are 15 residues in the CDR3. Trimming at V came to 3 bases and at J to 4 bases, leaving 5 bases not matched to a gene. The germline V gene has CDR1 MNHNY and CDR2 SVGAGI (reference sequence). CDR3 in DNA: TGTGCCAGCAGTTATGGGCTAGCGGTCACCGGGGAGCTGTTTTTT. Translating gives CASSYGLAVTGELFF.

V is TRBV7-3 and J is TRBJ2-1; 11 positions agree with TRBD2. The V segment lost 0 bases and the J segment 2 bases; nucleotides outside the gene matches: 0. This CDR3 has 16 residues. Per germline, CDR1 SGHTA and CDR2 FQGTGA. This CDR3 is CASSLTSGRAYNEQFF. CDR3 sequence (DNA): TGTGCCAGCAGCTTAACTAGCGGGAGGGCCTACAATGAGCAGTTCTTC.